One and the same sample provided the 9 T cell receptor beta chains below, sequenced in a study of Tregs in tolerant kidney transplant recipients. TCRdb keeps only in-frame clones here, not all; method: immunoSEQ multiplex PCR. Here the sample spans fewer than 100,000 clones, approximately 90% being singletons. This sample comprised Tregs from blood, obtained before the transplant. These receptors were collected from a human donor who received a combined kidney and bone marrow transplant.

The chain carries TRBV2 and TRBJ2-7; no clear D. Trimming cost V 4 bases and J 3 bases, with 7 bases left between them. This CDR3 is built from 12 residues. From germline, CDR1 is SNHLY and CDR2 FYNNEI. Here the CDR3 reads CASSVQGYEQYF. The CDR3 DNA reads as TGTGCCAGCAGTGTTCAAGGCTACGAGCAGTACTTC.

The chain uses TRBV18 and TRBJ2-4, with 8 bases lining up with TRBD2. Germline lookup yields CDR1 KGHSH and CDR2 LQKENI. The V and J ends lost 3 bases and 3 bases, in that order; junction bases with no gene match: 7. The CDR3 runs 16 residues. In nucleotides, the CDR3 is TGTGCCAGCTCACCTGACTCGGGGGGGGTCAAAAACATTCAGTACTTC. Its protein product is CASSPDSGGVKNIQYF.

The chain joins TRBV18 to TRBJ1-2; 9 bases are a match to TRBD1. The CDR3 covers 16 residues. The trim removed 2 bases at V and 5 bases at J, leaving 9 bases unmatched. Germline lookup yields CDR1 KGHSH and CDR2 LQKENI. The CDR3 protein is CASSPSSGQGPYGYTF. The CDR3 bases are TGTGCCAGCTCACCATCGAGTGGACAGGGGCCTTATGGCTACACCTTC. Complete variable domain (other parts from reference TRBV18 and TRBJ1-2): NAGVMQNPRHLVRRRGQEARLRCSPMKGHSHVYWYRQLPEEGLKFMVYLQKENIIDESGMPKERFSAEFPKEGPSILRIQQVVRGDSAAYFCASSPSSGQGPYGYTFGSGTRLTVV.

The V gene is TRBV30, the J gene TRBJ1-5; 10 nucleotides match TRBD1. The junction had 1 base not matched to a gene; V was cut back by 2 bases and J by 0 bases. The germline V gene has CDR1 GTSNPN and CDR2 SVGIG (reference sequence). The CDR3 totals 15 residues. CDR3 residues: CAWSRTGGSNQPQHF. The DNA of the CDR3 is TGTGCCTGGAGTAGGACAGGGGGTAGCAATCAGCCCCAGCATTTT.

V and J are TRBV19 and TRBJ2-1; weak D call: TRBD1 (6 bases). The CDR3 runs 15 residues. Germline CDR1 LNHDA, CDR2 SQIVND (reference sequence). Trimming left V 3 bases short and J 7 bases short, with 16 bases between. CDR3 DNA: TGTGCCAGTAGTATTCGGAGTCAGGGGTCGAATGAGCAGTTCTTC. It codes for CASSIRSQGSNEQFF.

The gene calls are TRBV5-4 and TRBJ2-3; no clear D gene. CDR1 and CDR2 from the germline V gene are SGHNT and YYREEE (reference sequence). V lost 0 bases, J lost 0 bases, and 11 bases lay in between. There are 16 residues in the CDR3. CDR3 residues: CASSLGSLPSTDTQYF. CDR3 DNA: TGTGCCAGCAGCTTGGGCTCGTTACCTAGCACAGATACGCAGTATTTT.

The V gene is TRBV5-1, the J gene TRBJ2-6, with D unclear. Germline V CDR1 and CDR2: SGHRS, YFSETQ. This CDR3 is built from 15 residues. V lost 2 bases to trimming and J lost 1 base, with 7 bases between them. The CDR3 nucleotides are TGCGCCAGCAGCTTAGGGCTTTCTGGGGCCAACGTCCTGACTTTC. The encoded protein is CASSLGLSGANVLTF.

V usage is TRBV6-5 and J usage is TRBJ1-5; 8 positions agree with TRBD1. The CDR3 length is 15 residues. Germline assignment: CDR1 MNHEY and CDR2 SVGAGI. With 2 bases clipped from V and 7 bases from J, the junction kept 7 bases outside the gene matches. The CDR3 coding sequence is TGTGCCAGCAGTTACCAAGGACAGGGCGGGCAGCCCCAGCATTTT. Translating gives CASSYQGQGGQPQHF.

The chain combines TRBV28 with TRBJ1-2, with 7 nucleotides matching TRBD1. This CDR3 is built from 14 residues. V lost 3 bases to trimming and J lost 3 bases; unmatched junction nucleotides: 4. CDR1 and CDR2 from the germline V gene are MDHEN and SYDVKM. The CDR3 reads CASSFIGTDYGYTF. The CDR3, as DNA: TGTGCCAGCAGTTTTATAGGGACAGACTATGGCTACACCTTC.